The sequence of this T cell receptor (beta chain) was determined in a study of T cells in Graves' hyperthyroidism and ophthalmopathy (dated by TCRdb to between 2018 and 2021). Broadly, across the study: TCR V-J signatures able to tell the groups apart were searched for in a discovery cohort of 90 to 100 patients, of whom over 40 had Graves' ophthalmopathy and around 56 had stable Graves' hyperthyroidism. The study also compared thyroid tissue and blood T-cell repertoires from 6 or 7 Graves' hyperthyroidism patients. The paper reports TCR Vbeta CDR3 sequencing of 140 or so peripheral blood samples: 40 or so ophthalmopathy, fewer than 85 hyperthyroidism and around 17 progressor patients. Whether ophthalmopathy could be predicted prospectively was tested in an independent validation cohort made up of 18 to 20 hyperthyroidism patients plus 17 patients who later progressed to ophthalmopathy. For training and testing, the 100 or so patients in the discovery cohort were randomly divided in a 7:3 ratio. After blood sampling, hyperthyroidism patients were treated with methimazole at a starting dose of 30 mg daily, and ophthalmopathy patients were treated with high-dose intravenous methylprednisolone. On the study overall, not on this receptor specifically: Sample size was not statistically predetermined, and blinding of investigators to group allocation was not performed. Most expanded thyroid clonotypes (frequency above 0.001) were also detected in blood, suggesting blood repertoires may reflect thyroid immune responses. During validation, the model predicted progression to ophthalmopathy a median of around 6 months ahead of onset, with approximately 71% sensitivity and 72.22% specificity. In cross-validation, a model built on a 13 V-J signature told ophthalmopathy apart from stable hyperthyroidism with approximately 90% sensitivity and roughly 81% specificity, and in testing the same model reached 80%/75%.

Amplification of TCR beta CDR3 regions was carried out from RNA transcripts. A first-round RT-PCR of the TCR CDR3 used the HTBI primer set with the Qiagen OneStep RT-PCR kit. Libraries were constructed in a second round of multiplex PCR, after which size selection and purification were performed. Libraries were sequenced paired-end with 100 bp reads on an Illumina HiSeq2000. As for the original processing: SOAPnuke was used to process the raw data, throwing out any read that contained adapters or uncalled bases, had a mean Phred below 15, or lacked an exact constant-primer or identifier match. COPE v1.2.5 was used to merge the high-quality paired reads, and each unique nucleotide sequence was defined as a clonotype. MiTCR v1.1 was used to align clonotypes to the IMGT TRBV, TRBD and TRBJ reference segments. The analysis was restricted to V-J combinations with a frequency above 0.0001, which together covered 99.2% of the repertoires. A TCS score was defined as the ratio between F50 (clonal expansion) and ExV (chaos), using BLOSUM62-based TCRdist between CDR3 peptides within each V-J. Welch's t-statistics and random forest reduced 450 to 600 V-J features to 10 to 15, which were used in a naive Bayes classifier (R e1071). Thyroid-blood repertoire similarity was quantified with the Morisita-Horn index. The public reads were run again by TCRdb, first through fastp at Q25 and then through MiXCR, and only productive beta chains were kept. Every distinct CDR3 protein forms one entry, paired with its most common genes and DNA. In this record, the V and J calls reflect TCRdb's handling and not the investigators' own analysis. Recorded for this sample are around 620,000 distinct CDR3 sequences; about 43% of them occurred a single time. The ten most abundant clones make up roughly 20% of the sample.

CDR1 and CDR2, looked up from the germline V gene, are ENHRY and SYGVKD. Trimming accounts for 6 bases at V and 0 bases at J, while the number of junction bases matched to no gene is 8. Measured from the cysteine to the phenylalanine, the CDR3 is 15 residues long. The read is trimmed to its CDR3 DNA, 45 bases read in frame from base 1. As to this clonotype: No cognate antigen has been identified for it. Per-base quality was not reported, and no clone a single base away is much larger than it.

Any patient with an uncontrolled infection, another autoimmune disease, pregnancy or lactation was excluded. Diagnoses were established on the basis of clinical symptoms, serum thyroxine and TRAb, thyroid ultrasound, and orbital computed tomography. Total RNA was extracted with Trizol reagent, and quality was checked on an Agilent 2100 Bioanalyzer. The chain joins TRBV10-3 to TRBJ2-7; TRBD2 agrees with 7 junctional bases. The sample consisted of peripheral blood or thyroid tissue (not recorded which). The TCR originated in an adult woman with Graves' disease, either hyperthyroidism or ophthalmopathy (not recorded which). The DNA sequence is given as TGTGCCATCAGCCGGGGGGAGGCTTACTCCTACGAGCAGTACTTC. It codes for CAISRGEAYSYEQYF.